The entry below describes one T cell receptor (beta chain). Its specificity is unknown. Using a J-beta primer mix together with a sample-barcoded 5' primer, a second PCR was run for roughly 7 to 12 cycles. TCRdb independently ran MiXCR on the 5' RACE reads; one entry per CDR3 protein. Among some 690,000 distinct CDR3 sequences listed, about 20% were seen once. CDR3 length: 15 amino acids. V lost 3 bases to trimming and J lost 1 base, with 12 bases between them. The germline gives CDR1 SGHTA, CDR2 FQGNSA. Each sample yielded at least 5.5 micrograms of PBMC total RNA. This record belongs to a study of blood T cells in healthy people across ages. Study-wide results and limits: Among long-lived donors, naive CD4+ cells were more numerous and diversity higher than in aged donors. Investigators viewed diversity estimates from one million T cells as underestimates, the study reported.

This chain joins TRBV7-2 and TRBJ1-1; possibly TRBD1 for D (5 bases). This clonotype originated in a man between 65 and 85 years old in good health. Material for sequencing was blood. The CDR3 bases are TGTGCCAGCAGCTTGAGGAGGGGCTCGAACACTGAAGCTTTCTTT. This gives the protein CASSLRRGSNTEAFF. Complete variable domain (other parts from reference TRBV7-2 and TRBJ1-1): GAGVSQSPSNKVTEKGKDVELRCDPISGHTALYWYRQSLGQGLEFLIYFQGNSAPDKSGLPSDRFSAERTGGSVSTLTIQRTQQEDSAVYLCASSLRRGSNTEAFFGQGTRLTVV.